These 21 T cell receptor beta chains were sequenced from one sample in a study of cytomegalovirus exposure and HLA in healthy donors (dated by TCRdb to 2016 to 2017). Receptor libraries were prepared by the immunoSEQ multiplex PCR assay. The multiplex PCR relied on a mix of 60 forward primers for TCR Vbeta segments and 13 reverse primers for TCR Jbeta segments. Drawn from immuneACCESS, this table holds only the in-frame rearrangements with V and J called that TCRdb kept. Clones are partly lost; checked studies trace under half to an unresolved V gene and leave the rest unexplained. The sample profile shows roughly 140,000 clones; around 10% of them were found once. 1.5% to 2% of the sample is held by the ten biggest clonotypes. The sequenced sample consisted of PBMCs. All receptors come from a male donor in good health and CMV-seronegative.

This clone was counted between two and nine times. This chain uses TRBV27 with TRBJ2-1, with D tentatively TRBD2 (5 bases). Germline V CDR1 and CDR2: MNHEY, SMNVEV (reference sequence). Trimming took off 6 bases at V and 5 bases at J, with 14 bases between the two ends. This CDR3 has 14 residues. CDR3 coding DNA: TGTGCCAGCAGATCCCTAGCCAACCACAATGAGCAGTTCTTC. This sequence encodes CASRSLANHNEQFF.

This clone was counted a few times. DNA of the CDR3: TGTGCCAGCACCGGGACAGGGGCCTACACAAACTCTGGGGCCAACGTCCTGACTTTC. Protein product: CASTGTGAYTNSGANVLTF. V gene TRBV28 combines with J gene TRBJ2-6; 10 bases are shared with TRBD1. This CDR3 is built from 19 residues. The V gene end was trimmed by 7 bases and the J gene end by 0 bases; junction bases not matched to a gene: 12. The germline V gene encodes CDR1 MDHEN and CDR2 SYDVKM.

A few counts support this clone. The V and J genes are TRBV5-1 and TRBJ1-1; D is unclear. The V and J ends lost 3 bases and 0 bases respectively, with 9 bases between them. This CDR3 spans 14 amino acids. Germline V lookup: CDR1 SGHRS, CDR2 YFSETQ. The CDR3 DNA reads TGCGCCAGCAGCTACGAGGGAATGAACACTGAAGCTTTCTTT. It translates to CASSYEGMNTEAFF.

This chain connects TRBV7-3 to TRBJ2-2, with D perhaps TRBD1 (6 bases). V was pared by 5 bases and J by 0 bases, with 13 bases between. Per the germline V gene, CDR1 is SGHTA and CDR2 is FQGTGA. The CDR3 covers 16 residues. CDR3: CASSPRGTTNTGELFF. CDR3 DNA: TGTGCCAGCAGCCCGAGGGGGACAACGAACACCGGGGAGCTGTTTTTT.

Only a few counts were recorded for this clone. V gene TRBV19 combines with J gene TRBJ2-1; weak D call: TRBD2 (5 bases). V dropped 7 bases and J dropped 0 bases, with 13 bases sitting between them. Germline CDR1 and CDR2: LNHDA and SQIVND (reference sequence). There are 15 residues in the CDR3. CDR3 in DNA: TGTGCCAGTACCCCGGGGTCAAGCTCCTACAATGAGCAGTTCTTC. It codes for CASTPGSSSYNEQFF.

The chain joins TRBV10-3 to TRBJ1-1; D is undetermined. CDR1 and CDR2 (germline): ENHRY, SYGVKD. Deletions cut 8 bases from V and 4 bases from J, with 11 bases between. The CDR3 is 12 amino acids. CDR3 sequence (DNA): TGTGCCATCGGAGGGAGCGCCACTGAAGCTTTCTTT. This gives the protein CAIGGSATEAFF.

This chain joins TRBV27 and TRBJ2-1; D possibly corresponds to TRBD2 (5 bases). The germline CDR1 and CDR2 sequences are MNHEY and SMNVEV (reference sequence). Trimming removed 2 bases at V and 0 bases at J, with 11 bases between. The CDR3 consists of 16 residues. The CDR3 DNA follows: TGTGCCAGCAGTTTAAGCCCGGGAAGCTCCTACAATGAGCAGTTCTTC. Protein product: CASSLSPGSSYNEQFF.

The J gene is TRBJ2-1, the V gene TRBV11-3; no clear D gene. Germline CDR1 is SGHNT and CDR2 is YENEEA. With 1 base removed from V and 8 bases from J, the gap between germline ends came to 18 bases. The CDR3 loop spans 16 amino acids. CDR3 amino acids: CASSLGQFGLLDEQFF. The CDR3 DNA reads as TGTGCCAGCAGCTTAGGGCAGTTTGGGCTACTTGATGAGCAGTTCTTC.

The chain employs TRBV5-1 and TRBJ1-2; TRBD1 might be the D (5 bases). Germline assignment: CDR1 SGHRS and CDR2 YFSETQ. The CDR3 consists of 15 residues. V lost 1 base to trimming and J lost 7 bases, with 17 bases between them. The CDR3 spells CASSLTGEAGSGYTF. The CDR3 nucleotides read TGCGCCAGCAGCTTGACAGGTGAGGCCGGTTCTGGCTACACCTTC.

This clone was detected only a few times. This rearrangement joins TRBV2 to TRBJ2-1; a possible D gene is TRBD1 (6 bases). Trimming left V 4 bases short and J 6 bases short, with 7 bases between. The germline CDR1 and CDR2 sequences are SNHLY and FYNNEI. CDR3 length: 12 amino acids. The CDR3 sequence is CASSAQGNEQFF. The CDR3 nucleotides are TGTGCCAGCAGTGCACAGGGCAATGAGCAGTTCTTC.

The genes are TRBV28 and TRBJ2-7, with 12 bases aligning to TRBD2. In germline, CDR1 is MDHEN, CDR2 SYDVKM. V was clipped by 6 bases and J by 4 bases; unmatched bases: 10. The CDR3 consists of 16 residues. The CDR3 protein is CASSVTSGGTKYEQYF. The CDR3, as DNA: TGTGCCAGCAGCGTTACTAGCGGGGGGACCAAATACGAGCAGTACTTC.

This clone was detected only a few times. The V gene is TRBV9, the J gene TRBJ2-2; 11 positions agree with TRBD1. This CDR3 has 15 amino acids. The trim removed 3 bases at V and 4 bases at J, leaving 2 bases unmatched. The germline CDR1 and CDR2 sequences are SGDLS and YYNGEE. In nucleotides, the CDR3 is TGTGCCAGCAGCGAAGGGACAGGGGGCACCGGGGAGCTGTTTTTT. Protein: CASSEGTGGTGELFF.

There are a few counts of this clone. This chain uses TRBV5-1 with TRBJ2-3; TRBD2 matches 8 bases. The J segment lost 2 bases and the V segment lost 2 bases, leaving 13 bases of the junction unmatched. This CDR3 has 18 amino acids. Germline CDR1 SGHRS, CDR2 YFSETQ. CDR3 nucleotide sequence: TGCGCCAGCAGCTTTTTCCCCCCGGGGGGGCCCAACACAGATACGCAGTATTTT. It yields the protein CASSFFPPGGPNTDTQYF.

This chain uses TRBV6-1 with TRBJ2-5; D remains ambiguous. V was trimmed by 10 bases and J by 0 bases, leaving 15 bases between them. This CDR3 has 14 amino acids. The germline V gene has CDR1 MNHNS and CDR2 SASEGT. The CDR3 DNA reads as TGTGCCATCAAGTCTATTGCGGACCAAGAGACCCAGTACTTC. Its translation is CAIKSIADQETQYF.

The rearrangement uses TRBV5-1 and TRBJ2-1, with 11 bases fitting TRBD2. The CDR3 totals 13 residues. Losses at the gene ends were 9 bases for V and 3 bases for J; bases not matched to a gene: 2. The germline V gene encodes CDR1 SGHRS and CDR2 YFSETQ. The CDR3: CATGLAGYNEQFF. The CDR3 DNA is TGCGCCACAGGACTAGCGGGCTACAATGAGCAGTTCTTC.

The chain uses TRBV7-3 and TRBJ2-1, with TRBD1 matching 11 bases. Looked up from germline, CDR1 is SGHTA and CDR2 is FQGTGA. With V trimmed by 5 bases and J by 6 bases, 6 bases remained unmatched. The CDR3 length is 15 residues. CDR3 nucleotides: TGTGCCAGCAGCCACGCCGGGACAGGGGGCAATGAGCAGTTCTTC. It encodes CASSHAGTGGNEQFF.

The genes are TRBV6-5 and TRBJ1-4; tentatively, D is TRBD1 (6 bases). The germline V gene has CDR1 MNHEY and CDR2 SVGAGI. Trimming cost V 5 bases and J 1 base, with 11 bases left between them. The CDR3 has 15 residues. The CDR3 here is CASSPRTVTNEKLFF. DNA of the CDR3: TGTGCCAGCAGTCCCCGGACAGTAACTAATGAAAAACTGTTTTTT.

The V gene is TRBV29-1, the J gene TRBJ2-6; 7 bases line up with TRBD1. The germline V gene encodes CDR1 SQVTM and CDR2 ANQGSEA. The CDR3 runs 17 residues. Trimming at V came to 4 bases and at J to 0 bases, leaving 9 bases not matched to a gene. The CDR3, as DNA: TGCAGCGTTGTGACAGGGCCGGTACTCTCTGGGGCCAACGTCCTGACTTTC. Protein sequence: CSVVTGPVLSGANVLTF.

The chain combines TRBV4-3 with TRBJ1-2; TRBD1 might be the D (6 bases). The V gene lost 2 bases and the J gene lost 3 bases, with 10 bases spanning the gap. This CDR3 is 14 amino acids long. Per the germline V gene, CDR1 is LGHNA and CDR2 is YSLEER. In nucleotides, the CDR3 is TGCGCCAGCAGCCAAAGCAGGGGAGACTATGGCTACACCTTC. Amino acids: CASSQSRGDYGYTF.

The chain has TRBV9 and TRBJ1-4; D gene uncertain. The CDR3 is made up of 17 amino acids. V lost 4 bases and J lost 7, with 23 bases in between. In germline, CDR1 is SGDLS, CDR2 YYNGEE. The DNA for the CDR3 is TGTGCCAGCAGCCCTCTTCGATCTGGTGAAGGGAGTGAAAAACTGTTTTTT. Its translation: CASSPLRSGEGSEKLFF.

The sample holds a few counts of this clone. This chain uses TRBV16 with TRBJ2-7; D remains ambiguous. V was clipped by 4 bases and J by 3 bases, with 4 bases between them. CDR1 and CDR2 (germline): KGHSY, FQNENV. The CDR3 spans 11 residues. CDR3 in DNA: TGTGCCAGCAGCCCTAACTACGAGCAGTACTTC. Its translation: CASSPNYEQYF.